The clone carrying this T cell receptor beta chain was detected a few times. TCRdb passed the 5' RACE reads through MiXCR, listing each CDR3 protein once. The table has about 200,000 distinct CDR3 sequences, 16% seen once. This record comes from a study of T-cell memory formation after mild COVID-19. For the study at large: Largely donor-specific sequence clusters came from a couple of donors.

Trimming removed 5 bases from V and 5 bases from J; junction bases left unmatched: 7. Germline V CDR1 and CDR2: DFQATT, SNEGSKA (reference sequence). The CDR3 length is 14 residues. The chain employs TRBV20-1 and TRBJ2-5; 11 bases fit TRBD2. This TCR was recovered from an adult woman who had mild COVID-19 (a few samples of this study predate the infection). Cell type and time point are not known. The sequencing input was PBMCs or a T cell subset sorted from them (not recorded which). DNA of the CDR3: TGCAGTGCTCTCGGGGGACTAGCGGTGGAGACCCAGTACTTC. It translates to CSALGGLAVETQYF.